This TCR beta chain was identified in a study of T cells after yellow fever vaccination. Study-level points and caveats: Clones from primary vaccination mostly reappeared after the booster (96% CD4, just over 85% CD8). Few clonotypes appeared in both CD4 and CD8 compartments. From the bulk population, abundant clonotypes could contaminate and appear within FACS-sorted repertoires.

Template switching by 5'RACE produced TCR cDNA, adding a universal primer site and UMIs. TCRdb fed the 5' RACE reads into MiXCR, producing one record per CDR3 protein. The sample records just under 600,000 distinct CDR3 sequences, roughly 14% being singletons. This clonotype was seen a handful of times. Its antigen is still unknown. Germline values: CDR1 MNHNS, CDR2 SASEGT. The V gene end was trimmed by 6 bases and the J gene end by 5 bases; junction bases not matched to a gene: 11. CDR3 length equals 15 residues. The material was PBMCs, obtained on the day of the yellow fever booster vaccination. The gene calls are TRBV6-1 and TRBJ2-3; 7 positions agree with TRBD2. This sequence originates from a young man who received the YFV17D yellow fever vaccine. The CDR3 bases are TGTGCCAGCAGCTGGGAGGGCCAGGTGGGAGATACGCAGTATTTT. Residues: CASSWEGQVGDTQYF.